Sequencing of this T cell receptor beta chain was carried out in a study of human T cells and chemical hapten exposure. Study overall: Each patch test put 0.01% DPC on the upper back, and results were read at 6 days.

The time point was: patch test 3, about 24 weeks after DPC sensitization. The sample's treatment: therapeutic diphenylcyclopropenone sensitization with weekly scalp DPC. Germline V gives CDR1 KGHSH, CDR2 LQKENI. The CDR3 is 18 residues long. Trimming at V came to 3 bases and at J to 0 bases, leaving 13 bases not matched to a gene. Library preparation tagged each individual cDNA molecule with a unique molecular identifier. TCRdb passed the RACE reads through MiXCR, listing each CDR3 protein once. The sample lists some 79,000 distinct CDR3 sequences; 9.5% to 14% were seen once. Study-wide points: There were significantly more large CDR3 similarity clusters among expanded TCRs than among controls. TCRs at a frequency above 1 in 1000 stayed unchanged with DPC sensitization.

Ten or more counts support this clonotype. Its antigen is still unknown. The sample was whole blood, taken in connection with sensitization to the hapten diphenylcyclopropenone (DPC). The clonotype originates from a woman between 50 and 59 years old with alopecia areata. Some clones in this sample may be carry-over from other donors' samples. J is TRBJ1-1 and V is TRBV18; TRBD1 aligns across 7 bases. The CDR3 nucleotides are TGTGCCAGCTCACCGAGACAGGGAGGGGGAGGCATGAACACTGAAGCTTTCTTT. Translation gives CASSPRQGGGGMNTEAFF.